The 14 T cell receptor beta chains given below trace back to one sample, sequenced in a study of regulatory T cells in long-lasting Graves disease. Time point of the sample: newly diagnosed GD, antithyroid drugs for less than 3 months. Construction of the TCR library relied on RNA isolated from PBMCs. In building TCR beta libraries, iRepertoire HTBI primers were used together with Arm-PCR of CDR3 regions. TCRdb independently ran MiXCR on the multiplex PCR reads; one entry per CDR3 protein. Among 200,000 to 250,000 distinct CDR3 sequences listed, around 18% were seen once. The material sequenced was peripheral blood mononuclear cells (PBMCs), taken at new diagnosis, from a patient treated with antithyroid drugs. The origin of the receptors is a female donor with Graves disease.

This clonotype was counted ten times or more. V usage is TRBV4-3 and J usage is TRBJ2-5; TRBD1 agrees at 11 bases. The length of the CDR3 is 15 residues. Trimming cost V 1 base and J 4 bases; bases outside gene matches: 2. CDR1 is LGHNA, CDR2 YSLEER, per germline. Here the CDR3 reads CASSQGTGGRETQYF. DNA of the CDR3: TGCGCCAGCAGCCAAGGGACAGGGGGCAGAGAGACCCAGTACTTC.

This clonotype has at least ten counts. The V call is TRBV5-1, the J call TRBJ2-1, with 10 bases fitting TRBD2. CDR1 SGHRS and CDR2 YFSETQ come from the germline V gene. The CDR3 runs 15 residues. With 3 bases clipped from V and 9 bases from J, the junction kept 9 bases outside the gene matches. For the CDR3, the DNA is TGCGCCAGCAGCTCTAGCGGGAGTGGTTTGGGTGAGCAGTTCTTC. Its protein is CASSSSGSGLGEQFF.

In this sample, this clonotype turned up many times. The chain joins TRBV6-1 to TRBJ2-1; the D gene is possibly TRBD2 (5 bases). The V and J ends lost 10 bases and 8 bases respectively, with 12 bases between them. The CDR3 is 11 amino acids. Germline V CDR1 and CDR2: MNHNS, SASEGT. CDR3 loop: CATQAVDEQFF. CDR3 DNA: TGTGCCACCCAAGCGGTGGATGAGCAGTTCTTC.

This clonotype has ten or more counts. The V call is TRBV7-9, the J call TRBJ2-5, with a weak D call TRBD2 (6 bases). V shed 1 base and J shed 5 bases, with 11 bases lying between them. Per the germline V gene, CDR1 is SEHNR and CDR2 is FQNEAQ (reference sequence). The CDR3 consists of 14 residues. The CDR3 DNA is TGTGCCAGCAGCTTAGTGGGGGGAGAGGAGACCCAGTACTTC. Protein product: CASSLVGGEETQYF.

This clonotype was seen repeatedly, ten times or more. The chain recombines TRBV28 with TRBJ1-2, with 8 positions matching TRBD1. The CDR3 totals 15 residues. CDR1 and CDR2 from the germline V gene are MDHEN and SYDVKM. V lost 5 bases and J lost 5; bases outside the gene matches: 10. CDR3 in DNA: TGTGCCAGCAGTCCATACAGGGGGGCCGGTTATGGCTACACCTTC. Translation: CASSPYRGAGYGYTF.

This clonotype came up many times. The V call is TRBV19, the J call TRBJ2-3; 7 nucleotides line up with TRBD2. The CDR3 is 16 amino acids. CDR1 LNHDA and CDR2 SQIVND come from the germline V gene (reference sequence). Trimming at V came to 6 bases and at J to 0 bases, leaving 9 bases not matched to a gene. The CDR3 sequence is CASSRTSATSTDTQYF. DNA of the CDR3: TGTGCCAGTAGCCGTACTAGCGCCACTAGCACAGATACGCAGTATTTT.

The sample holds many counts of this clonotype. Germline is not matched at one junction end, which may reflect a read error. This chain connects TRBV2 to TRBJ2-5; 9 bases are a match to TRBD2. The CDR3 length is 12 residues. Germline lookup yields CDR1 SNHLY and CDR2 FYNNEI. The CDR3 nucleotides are TGTGCCAGCAGTGTAGGGACTAGCAGCGGACACTTC. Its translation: CASSVGTSSGHF.

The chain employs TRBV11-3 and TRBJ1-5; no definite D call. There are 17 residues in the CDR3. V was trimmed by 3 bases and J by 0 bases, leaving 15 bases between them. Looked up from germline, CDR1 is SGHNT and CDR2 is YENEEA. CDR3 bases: TGTGCCAGCAGCTTGGGGAATATGAAGTATAGCAATCAGCCCCAGCATTTT. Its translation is CASSLGNMKYSNQPQHF.

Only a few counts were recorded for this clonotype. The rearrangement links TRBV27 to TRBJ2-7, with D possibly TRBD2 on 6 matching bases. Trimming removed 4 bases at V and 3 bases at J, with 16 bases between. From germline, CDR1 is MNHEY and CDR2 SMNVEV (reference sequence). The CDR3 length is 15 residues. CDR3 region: CASSYQGGEGYEQYF. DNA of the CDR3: TGTGCCAGCAGTTACCAGGGAGGAGAGGGCTACGAGCAGTACTTC.

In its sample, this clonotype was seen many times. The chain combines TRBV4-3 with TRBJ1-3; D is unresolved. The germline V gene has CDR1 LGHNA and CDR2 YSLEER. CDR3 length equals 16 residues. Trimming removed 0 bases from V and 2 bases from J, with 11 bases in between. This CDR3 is CASSQDSSVPGNTIYF. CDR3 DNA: TGCGCCAGCAGCCAAGATTCGTCGGTTCCTGGAAACACCATATATTTT.

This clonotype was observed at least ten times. CDR3 DNA sequence: TGTGCCAGCAGTTTAGTCGGAGTCGGGGGGTATCCCCAGTACTTC. Translated, it gives CASSLVGVGGYPQYF. The chain links TRBV27 to TRBJ2-5; 7 bases align to TRBD2. The ends lost 2 bases at V and 9 bases at J; junction bases unmatched: 12. Germline CDR1 is MNHEY and CDR2 is SMNVEV (reference sequence). The CDR3 consists of 15 residues.

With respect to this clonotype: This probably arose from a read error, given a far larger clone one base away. CDR3 protein: CASSLGHYGYTF. CDR3 nucleotide sequence: TGTGCCAGCAGCTTAGGGCACTATGGCTACACCTTC. This chain joins TRBV11-2 and TRBJ1-2, with no clear D. The ends were cut back, 1 base at V and 3 bases at J, with 3 bases in the middle. The CDR3 length is 12 residues. Germline values: CDR1 SGHAT, CDR2 FQNNGV.

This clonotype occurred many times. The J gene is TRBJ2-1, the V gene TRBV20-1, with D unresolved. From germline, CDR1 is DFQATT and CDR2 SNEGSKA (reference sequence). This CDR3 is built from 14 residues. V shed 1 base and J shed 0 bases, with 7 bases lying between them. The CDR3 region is CSARAGSSYNEQFF. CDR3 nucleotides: TGCAGTGCTAGAGCGGGCAGCTCCTACAATGAGCAGTTCTTC.

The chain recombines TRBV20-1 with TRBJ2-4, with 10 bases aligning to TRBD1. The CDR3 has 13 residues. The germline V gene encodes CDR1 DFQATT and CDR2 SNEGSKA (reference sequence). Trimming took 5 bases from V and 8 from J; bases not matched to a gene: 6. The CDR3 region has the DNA TGCAGTGCTGGGAGACAGGGGGCGGACATTCAGTACTTC. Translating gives CSAGRQGADIQYF.